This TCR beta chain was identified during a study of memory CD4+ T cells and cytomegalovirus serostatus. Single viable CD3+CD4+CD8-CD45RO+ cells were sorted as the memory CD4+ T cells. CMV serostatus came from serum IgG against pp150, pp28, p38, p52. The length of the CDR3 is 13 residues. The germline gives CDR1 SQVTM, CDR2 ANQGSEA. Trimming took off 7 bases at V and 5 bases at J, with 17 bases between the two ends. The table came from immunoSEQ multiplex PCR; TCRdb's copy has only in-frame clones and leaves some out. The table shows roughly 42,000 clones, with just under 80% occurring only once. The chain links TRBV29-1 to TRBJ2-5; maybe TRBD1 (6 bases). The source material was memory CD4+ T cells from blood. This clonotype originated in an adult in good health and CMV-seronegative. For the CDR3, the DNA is TGCAGCGCCGATCCCAGGGGTGGGGAGACCCAGTACTTC. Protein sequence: CSADPRGGETQYF.